The present TCR beta chain was sequenced within a study of control samples from healthy donors and cancer patients. The protocol was immunoSEQ multiplex PCR, while the TCRdb copy is restricted to in-frame clones and leaves out a portion. In the table there are 45,000 or so clones, around 87% of which are singletons. The CDR3 contains 20 residues. The germline V gene encodes CDR1 LGHDT and CDR2 YNNKEL (reference sequence). V was clipped by 4 bases and J by 0 bases, with 27 bases between them. This clone was observed once. Sequencing input: PBMCs. The TCR originated in a woman aged 60 to 75 with lung cancer. This chain links TRBV3-1 (or the pseudogene TRBV3-2) with TRBJ1-1, with D possibly TRBD1 on 5 matching bases. The CDR3 bases are TGTGCCAGCAGCCGAGCCCCGGGACCGAGAACCCAACACATGAACACTGAAGCTTTCTTT. This sequence encodes CASSRAPGPRTQHMNTEAFF.